One sample yielded the 16 T cell receptor beta chains listed below, sequenced in a study of T cells in Graves' hyperthyroidism and ophthalmopathy. Amplified TCR beta CDR3 regions derived from RNA transcripts. TCR CDR3 underwent first-round RT-PCR with the HTBI primer set. From the multiplex PCR reads, TCRdb called clonotypes with MiXCR, one entry per CDR3 protein. The top ten clones hold 30% to 35% of a sample with more than 350,000 distinct CDR3 sequences, about a sixth of them seen once. Sequences were obtained from blood. These receptors were taken from a woman in her 30s with Graves' hyperthyroidism that later progressed to Graves' ophthalmopathy.

This clonotype was found a few times. The chain links TRBV4-1 to TRBJ1-4; TRBD1 matches at 8 bases. The V gene end was trimmed by 1 base and the J gene end by 5 bases; junction bases not matched to a gene: 27. Germline V CDR1 and CDR2: MGHRA, YSYEKL. The CDR3 has 23 amino acids. The CDR3 reads CASSQVWQGARRLLPSTNEKLFF. The CDR3 DNA sequence: TGCGCCAGCAGCCAAGTATGGCAGGGGGCACGGAGGCTACTACCAAGCACCAATGAAAAACTGTTTTTT.

Note on this clonotype: A much larger clone differs by one base, so this may be a read error. The V gene is TRBV29-1, the J gene TRBJ1-1; D is unresolved. This CDR3 has 12 residues. V was pared by 0 bases and J by 10 bases, with 12 bases between. Germline lookup yields CDR1 SQVTM and CDR2 ANQGSEA. The CDR3: CSVEDIRDGAFF. In nucleotides, the CDR3 is TGCAGCGTTGAAGATATTCGGGATGGAGCTTTCTTT.

This clonotype was counted between two and nine times. The chain links TRBV7-2 to TRBJ1-6; 7 bases match TRBD1. V gave up 1 base and J gave up 9 bases; unmatched junction bases: 15. CDR3 length: 18 amino acids. Germline V gene data show CDR1 as SGHTA and CDR2 as FQGNSA. In DNA, the CDR3 is TGTGCCAGCAGCTTAGGGACAGGAAAGAGCTTAGTAGGTTCACCCCTCCACTTT. It translates to CASSLGTGKSLVGSPLHF.

The genes are TRBV3-1 and TRBJ2-7, with D hard to call. CDR1 LGHDT and CDR2 YNNKEL come from the germline V gene (reference sequence). The V end lost 2 bases, the J end lost 5 bases, and 7 bases lay between the germline ends. This CDR3 has 12 residues. The CDR3 DNA sequence: TGTGCCAGCAGCCAAAGGCCCCACGAGCAGTACTTC. Protein: CASSQRPHEQYF.

The chain recombines TRBV4-1 with TRBJ2-2; no clear D gene. CDR1 and CDR2 from the germline V gene are MGHRA and YSYEKL. The CDR3 runs to 13 residues. V dropped 1 base and J dropped 4 bases, with 4 bases sitting between them. CDR3 protein: CASSQGTTGELFF. The CDR3, as DNA: TGCGCCAGCAGCCAAGGGACCACCGGGGAGCTGTTTTTT.

Many counts were recorded for this clonotype. V gene TRBV6-1 combines with J gene TRBJ1-5; 7 nucleotides match TRBD1. The CDR3 spans 13 residues. Germline V lookup: CDR1 MNHNS, CDR2 SASEGT. The ends lost 4 bases at V and 7 bases at J; junction bases unmatched: 4. The CDR3 sequence is CASSGQGGQPQHF. As DNA, the CDR3 is TGTGCCAGCAGTGGACAGGGAGGGCAGCCCCAGCATTTT.

This clonotype was seen repeatedly, ten times or more. V usage is TRBV2 and J usage is TRBJ1-2; no definite D call. The CDR3 contains 14 residues. Per germline, CDR1 SNHLY and CDR2 FYNNEI. Trimming shortened V by 8 bases and J by 0 bases, and 13 bases separated the two germline ends. In nucleotides, the CDR3 is TGTGCCAGCGGCCCACGGCTGACTAACTATGGCTACACCTTC. Translation gives CASGPRLTNYGYTF.

Turning to this clonotype: A single base separates this from a much larger clone, so it may be a read error. The genes are TRBV3-1 and TRBJ1-6, with a tentative D call TRBD1 (5 bases). The CDR3 spans 14 residues. Germline CDR1 is LGHDT and CDR2 is YNNKEL (reference sequence). Here the CDR3 DNA reads TGTACCAGCAGCCACGGCGGACTCCCAGGGACCCTCCACTTT. Translated: CTSSHGGLPGTLHF. Based on the CDR3 plus reference TRBV3-1 and TRBJ1-6, the full variable domain is DTAVSQTPKYLVTQMGNDKSIKCEQNLGHDTMYWYKQDSKKFLKIMFSYNNKELIINETVPNRFSPKSPDKAHLNLHINSLELGDSAVYFCTSSHGGLPGTLHFGNGTRLTVT.

Here the CDR3 DNA reads TGTGCCAGCAGTGAGGGAAGCGGGAAGTACGCCTACGAGCAGTACTTC. This encodes CASSEGSGKYAYEQYF. The V gene is TRBV6-1, the J gene TRBJ2-7; TRBD2 matches 7 bases. J lost 2 bases, V lost 3 bases, and 10 bases had no gene match. This CDR3 is built from 16 residues. Germline CDR1 reads MNHNS; CDR2 reads SASEGT.

This clonotype showed up many times. The chain employs TRBV20-1 and TRBJ1-2, with TRBD1 matching 7 bases. V shed 6 bases, J shed 2 bases, and the junction held 9 bases outside the gene matches. CDR1 DFQATT and CDR2 SNEGSKA come from the germline V gene (reference sequence). The length of the CDR3 is 14 residues. The CDR3 sequence is CSAKPGTDNYGYTF. In DNA, the CDR3 is TGCAGTGCAAAACCCGGGACAGACAACTATGGCTACACCTTC.

This clonotype was seen ten or more times. The J gene is TRBJ1-1, the V gene TRBV4-1; D gene unclear. Germline CDR1 and CDR2: MGHRA and YSYEKL. The CDR3 contains 15 residues. Trimming shortened V by 0 bases and J by 3 bases, and 11 bases separated the two germline ends. The CDR3 nucleotides are TGCGCCAGCAGCCAAGATCTTGGACGATACACTGAAGCTTTCTTT. It yields the protein CASSQDLGRYTEAFF.

This clonotype was seen at least ten times. The DNA for the CDR3 is TGTGCCAGCAGTTCCAGTTCCGTGGCTTGGGGGACCCAGTACTTC. This codes for CASSSSSVAWGTQYF. V is TRBV28 and J is TRBJ2-5; D call uncertain. The CDR3 totals 15 residues. Germline assignment: CDR1 MDHEN and CDR2 SYDVKM. Trimming shortened V by 4 bases and J by 7 bases, and 19 bases separated the two germline ends.

There are many counts of this clonotype. The genes are TRBV2 and TRBJ1-5; the match to TRBD1 covers 8 bases. The CDR3 length is 16 residues. V dropped 5 bases and J dropped 3; count of bases not matched to a gene: 9. Germline CDR1 is SNHLY and CDR2 is FYNNEI. CDR3 bases: TGTGCCAGCAGTTTACGGGACAGGCAGTCCAATCAGCCCCAGCATTTT. Its protein is CASSLRDRQSNQPQHF. Full variable domain (remainder filled in from reference TRBV2 and TRBJ1-5): EPEVTQTPSHQVTQMGQEVILRCVPISNHLYFYWYRQILGQKVEFLVSFYNNEISEKSEIFDDQFSVERPDGSNFTLKIRSTKLEDSAMYFCASSLRDRQSNQPQHFGDGTRLSIL.

This clonotype has a count of ten or more. This rearrangement joins TRBV6-1 to TRBJ1-1, with no clear D. The germline gives CDR1 MNHNS, CDR2 SASEGT. Trimming removed 6 bases at V and 3 bases at J, with 11 bases between. The CDR3 has 13 amino acids. CDR3 residues: CASRETLDTEAFF. The DNA for the CDR3 is TGTGCCAGCAGGGAAACATTGGACACTGAAGCTTTCTTT.

Here the CDR3 reads CASGQQSSYNEQFF. The DNA of the CDR3 is TGCGCCAGCGGCCAGCAGAGCTCCTACAATGAGCAGTTCTTC. The rearrangement links TRBV5-1 to TRBJ2-1; D is undetermined. Looked up from germline, CDR1 is SGHRS and CDR2 is YFSETQ. This CDR3 contains 14 residues. The V and J ends lost 7 bases and 0 bases respectively, with 11 bases between them.

V gene TRBV19 combines with J gene TRBJ2-1, with 7 bases fitting TRBD1. The junction had 7 bases not matched to a gene; V was cut back by 5 bases and J by 9 bases. The CDR3 totals 13 residues. Germline V gives CDR1 LNHDA, CDR2 SQIVND (reference sequence). The CDR3: CASSHTGAAEQFF. CDR3 DNA: TGTGCCAGTAGTCACACAGGGGCGGCTGAGCAGTTCTTC.